The 16 T cell receptor beta chains below were found in one sample sequenced in a study of blood T cell repertoires in COVID-19. The repertoire was sequenced with immunoSEQ multiplex PCR; TCRdb's copy has only in-frame clones and lacks some. Of under 95,000 clones in the sample, roughly 80% are singletons; the top ten hold 11%. What was sequenced was peripheral blood. The receptors were sampled from a human donor in a cohort sampled during active COVID-19.

This clone was counted once. This chain uses TRBV6-5 with TRBJ2-3; 9 bases map to TRBD1. Per germline, CDR1 MNHEY and CDR2 SVGAGI. The CDR3 loop spans 14 amino acids. J lost 4 bases, V lost 6 bases, and 5 bases had no gene match. The DNA of the CDR3 is TGTGCCAGCAGCAATGGGGACAGGGCAGATACGCAGTATTTT. Translated: CASSNGDRADTQYF.

The J gene is TRBJ2-1, the V gene TRBV28; a possible D gene is TRBD1 (6 bases). V was pared by 8 bases and J by 6 bases, with 17 bases between. CDR1 is MDHEN, CDR2 SYDVKM, per germline. The CDR3 sequence is 14 residues long. The CDR3 loop reads CASLRAVGGNEQFF. The CDR3 bases are TGTGCCAGCCTCAGGGCGGTAGGGGGCAATGAGCAGTTCTTC.

The genes are TRBV5-1 and TRBJ2-1; TRBD2 aligns across 14 bases. Germline loops: CDR1 SGHRS, CDR2 YFSETQ. Trimming took 4 bases from V and 1 from J; bases not matched to a gene: 7. This CDR3 comprises 18 residues. The CDR3 nucleotides read TGCGCCAGCAGCGCCGGACTAGCGGGAGGATGGTCCTACAATGAGCAGTTCTTC. Amino acid sequence: CASSAGLAGGWSYNEQFF. The whole variable domain, remainder taken from reference TRBV5-1 and TRBJ2-1, is KAGVTQTPRYLIKTRGQQVTLSCSPISGHRSVSWYQQTPGQGLQFLFEYFSETQRNKGNFPGRFSGRQFSNSRSEMNVSTLELGDSALYLCASSAGLAGGWSYNEQFFGPGTRLTVL.

J is TRBJ2-1 and V is TRBV2; 12 nucleotides agree with TRBD2. CDR3 size: 16 residues. V lost 6 bases, J lost 3 bases, and 6 bases stayed unmatched. CDR1 and CDR2 from the germline V gene are SNHLY and FYNNEI. The CDR3 loop reads CASRVLAGGDYNEQFF. The CDR3 DNA sequence: TGTGCCAGCAGGGTCCTAGCGGGAGGGGACTACAATGAGCAGTTCTTC.

This clone was recorded a few times. This chain joins TRBV3-1 (or the pseudogene TRBV3-2) and TRBJ1-5; D remains ambiguous. Between the trimmed V and J ends, which lost 4 bases and 7 bases, there was a span of 8 bases. The germline V gene encodes CDR1 LGHDT and CDR2 YNNKEL (reference sequence). This CDR3 is 12 amino acids long. The CDR3 here is CASSLHGQPQHF. Here the CDR3 DNA reads TGTGCCAGCAGCCTCCACGGGCAGCCCCAGCATTTT.

The chain carries TRBV27 and TRBJ2-7; 10 bases line up with TRBD1. The germline gives CDR1 MNHEY, CDR2 SMNVEV (reference sequence). The CDR3 is 18 amino acids. Losses at the gene ends were 3 bases for V and 3 bases for J; bases not matched to a gene: 14. The CDR3 DNA is TGTGCCAGCAGTTTTAGGGGGACAGGGGTATTCTCGGACTACGAGCAGTACTTC. It codes for CASSFRGTGVFSDYEQYF.

The chain is built from TRBV28 and TRBJ1-5; TRBD1 agrees at 7 bases. Trimming removed 1 base from V and 2 bases from J; junction bases left unmatched: 2. In germline, CDR1 is MDHEN, CDR2 SYDVKM. The CDR3 extends over 15 amino acids. CDR3 nucleotide sequence: TGTGCCAGCAGTTTATTAGACAGGGGCAATCAGCCCCAGCATTTT. Translating gives CASSLLDRGNQPQHF.

The CDR3 protein is CASSKTTGGDEKLFF. The CDR3 bases are TGTGCCAGCAGTAAGACAACAGGGGGCGATGAAAAACTGTTTTTT. The V gene is TRBV28, the J gene TRBJ1-4; 9 bases align to TRBD1. This CDR3 has 15 amino acids. Germline CDR1 and CDR2: MDHEN and SYDVKM. V lost 5 bases and J lost 6; bases outside the gene matches: 7.

The chain is built from TRBV5-6 and TRBJ2-2; 12 nucleotides match TRBD2. This CDR3 has 18 amino acids. With 6 bases clipped from V and 3 bases from J, the junction kept 12 bases outside the gene matches. Germline V CDR1 and CDR2: SGHDT, YYEEEE. This CDR3 is CASTRILTSGSYTGELFF. The CDR3, as DNA: TGTGCCAGCACCCGAATACTGACTAGCGGGAGTTACACCGGGGAGCTGTTTTTT.

This clone was seen only a few times. V and J are TRBV2 and TRBJ1-6; TRBD1 matches at 7 bases. J was trimmed by 5 bases and V by 8 bases; bases with no gene match: 9. The CDR3 is made up of 15 amino acids. Germline values: CDR1 SNHLY, CDR2 FYNNEI. CDR3 sequence (DNA): TGTGCCAGCCGACCGACAGGGTTCGATAATTCACCCCTCCACTTT. Protein sequence: CASRPTGFDNSPLHF.

The chain links TRBV18 to TRBJ2-7, with 7 bases aligning to TRBD1. Germline assignment: CDR1 KGHSH and CDR2 LQKENI. CDR3 length equals 13 residues. V trimming: 5 bases; J trimming: 3 bases; junction bases outside the gene matches: 4. CDR3 sequence (DNA): TGTGCCAGCTCAGGGGACAGAGGCTACGAGCAGTACTTC. Its translation: CASSGDRGYEQYF.

This sequence joins TRBV29-1 and TRBJ1-1; D is perhaps TRBD1 (6 bases). CDR1 is SQVTM, CDR2 ANQGSEA, per germline. This CDR3 has 12 amino acids. The CDR3 sequence is CSVLQGWTEAFF. In nucleotides, the CDR3 is TGCAGTGTACTACAGGGCTGGACTGAAGCTTTCTTT.

In nucleotides, the CDR3 is TGTGCCAGCAGCCTCCTGGGACAGGGAGTTTCTGGGGCCAACGTCCTGACTTTC. Its protein is CASSLLGQGVSGANVLTF. This chain uses TRBV9 with TRBJ2-6, with 9 bases fitting TRBD1. The CDR3 has 18 residues. Germline CDR1 SGDLS, CDR2 YYNGEE. V trimming: 4 bases; J trimming: 1 base; junction bases outside the gene matches: 9.

This clone occurred a few times. The CDR3 nucleotides read TGTGCCAGCAGCCGGACTAGTATCCACAATGAGCAGTTCTTC. It specifies CASSRTSIHNEQFF. The chain joins TRBV7-9 to TRBJ2-1; TRBD2 matches at 7 bases. Germline-derived CDR1 and CDR2 are SEHNR and FQNEAQ (reference sequence). With 5 bases clipped from V and 5 bases from J, the junction kept 6 bases outside the gene matches. There are 14 residues in the CDR3.

The CDR3 loop reads CASSEFRGNEQFF. CDR3 DNA sequence: TGTGCCAGCAGTGAGTTCCGGGGCAATGAGCAGTTCTTC. The rearrangement links TRBV6-4 to TRBJ2-1; a weak D match, TRBD2 (5 bases). Per the germline V gene, CDR1 is MRHNA and CDR2 is SNTAGT. V was shortened by 3 bases and J by 6 bases, with 9 bases between the two germline ends. This CDR3 region has 13 residues.

This chain uses TRBV5-1 with TRBJ2-7, with 8 positions matching TRBD1. With V trimmed by 0 bases and J by 6 bases, 5 bases remained unmatched. CDR1 is SGHRS, CDR2 YFSETQ, per germline. The length of the CDR3 is 14 residues. The CDR3 loop reads CASSLDFTGGEQYF. Written as DNA, the CDR3 is TGCGCCAGCAGCTTGGACTTTACAGGGGGCGAGCAGTACTTC.